The 30 T cell receptor beta chains listed next were all sequenced from one sample in a study of identical twins listed by TCRdb under 2016. Library construction relied on 5' RACE. The sequencer listed for this sample is Illumina HiSeq 2000. TCRdb reran the public reads through fastp at Q25 and MiXCR, keeping productive beta chains. Records with the same CDR3 protein are collapsed into one entry carrying the most frequent genes and DNA. The sample table contains under 900,000 distinct CDR3 sequences; only one count was recorded for around 12% of them. About 1.6% of the sample comes from the top ten. This sample was shared with a second study, whose subject was yellow fever vaccine responses in identical twins.

The sequencing input was PBMCs. The origin of the receptors is a young woman in good health.

This clonotype was seen more than once but under ten times. The rearrangement links TRBV6-5 to TRBJ1-6; D is unclear. The CDR3 runs 13 residues. Trimming stripped 4 bases from V and 5 bases from J, with 6 bases between. Looked up from germline, CDR1 is MNHEY and CDR2 is SVGAGI. The DNA for the CDR3 is TGTGCCAGCAGTTCCCGAGATAATTCACCCCTCCACTTT. The encoded protein is CASSSRDNSPLHF.

Turning to this clonotype: One end of the junction varies from germline; a read error may be responsible. This chain connects TRBV11-2 to TRBJ2-5, with 9 bases that match TRBD2. The CDR3 runs to 14 residues. Per germline, CDR1 SGHAT and CDR2 FQNNGV. CDR3 loop: CASSPGLAQETQNF. As DNA, the CDR3 is TGTGCCAGCAGCCCAGGACTAGCGCAAGAGACCCAGAACTTC.

The J gene is TRBJ2-3, the V gene TRBV3-1, with 8 bases that match TRBD2. V shed 6 bases, J shed 2 bases, and the junction held 7 bases outside the gene matches. Germline V gene sequence: CDR1 LGHDT, CDR2 YNNKEL (reference sequence). The CDR3 spans 15 residues. CDR3 loop: CASRLAGTLTDTQYF. Here the CDR3 DNA reads TGTGCCAGCAGGTTAGCGGGAACCCTCACAGATACGCAGTATTTT.

The chain employs TRBV3-1 and TRBJ2-1; 10 bases are shared with TRBD2. Trimming removed 4 bases from V and 14 bases from J; junction bases left unmatched: 5. Germline CDR1 and CDR2: LGHDT and YNNKEL (reference sequence). CDR3 size: 12 residues. CDR3 DNA sequence: TGTGCCAGCAGCCTAGCGGGGGGCTCGAAGTTCTTC. As protein: CASSLAGGSKFF.

The genes are TRBV5-4 and TRBJ2-5, with TRBD1 matching 7 bases. The CDR3 is 15 amino acids. V shed 4 bases, J shed 1 base, and the junction held 7 bases outside the gene matches. Germline CDR1 SGHNT, CDR2 YYREEE (reference sequence). Here the CDR3 DNA reads TGTGCCAGCAGCGACTCCAGACAGGGCCAAGAGACCCAGTACTTC. This translates into CASSDSRQGQETQYF. Full variable domain (missing parts from reference TRBV5-4 and TRBJ2-5): ETGVTQSPTHLIKTRGQQVTLRCSSQSGHNTVSWYQQALGQGPQFIFQYYREEENGRGNFPPRFSGLQFPNYSSELNVNALELDDSALYLCASSDSRQGQETQYFGPGTRLLVL.

At least ten counts were recorded for this clonotype. The chain carries TRBV12-3 or TRBV12-4 and TRBJ2-2; no firm D call. The V end was cut by 4 bases, the J end by 2 bases, with 8 bases between. This CDR3 region has 14 residues. In DNA form, the CDR3 reads TGTGCCAGCAGTTATATAGAAAACACCGGGGAGCTGTTTTTT. Its protein product is CASSYIENTGELFF.

This clonotype was seen a handful of times. V gene TRBV7-8 combines with J gene TRBJ2-7; 10 bases align to TRBD2. Looked up from germline, CDR1 is SGHVS and CDR2 is FQNEAQ. The CDR3 runs 18 residues. V shed 2 bases, J shed 0 bases, and the junction held 10 bases outside the gene matches. The CDR3 reads CASSLISQLAGVSYEQYF. The CDR3 DNA reads as TGTGCCAGCAGCTTAATCAGTCAGCTAGCGGGAGTCTCCTACGAGCAGTACTTC.

This clonotype was observed a handful of times. Likely a read error: the CDR3 ends without its conserved phenylalanine or tryptophan. No DNA is shown, since the ends of the CDR3 on it are uncertain; the CDR3 is the one TCRdb lists. The rearrangement joins TRBV7-9 to TRBJ1-1; the table's D gene call, TRBD1, was not cross checked with the DNA. The CDR3 spans 13 amino acids, including both terminal residues. From germline, CDR1 is SEHNR and CDR2 FQNEAQ (reference sequence). CDR3 protein: CASSLAGNPGPLL.

This clonotype was seen only a few times. V is TRBV5-1 and J is TRBJ2-1; 7 bases map to TRBD1. The CDR3 is 16 amino acids. Losses at the gene ends were 5 bases for V and 3 bases for J; bases not matched to a gene: 11. Per the germline V gene, CDR1 is SGHRS and CDR2 is YFSETQ. CDR3 bases: TGCGCCAGCAGAGTACAGGGGCTTTCTTACTACAATGAGCAGTTCTTC. Translating it yields CASRVQGLSYYNEQFF.

There are many counts of this clonotype. The V gene is TRBV29-1, the J gene TRBJ1-1, with TRBD1 identical over 8 bases. V shed 3 bases, J shed 7 bases, and the junction held 10 bases outside the gene matches. There are 14 residues in the CDR3. Looked up from germline, CDR1 is SQVTM and CDR2 is ANQGSEA. In DNA form, the CDR3 reads TGCAGCGTTGAGTCCCAGGGGGCCTATGATGAAGCTTTCTTT. Amino acid sequence: CSVESQGAYDEAFF.

This rearrangement joins TRBV27 to TRBJ2-2; TRBD2 matches 10 bases. The CDR3 covers 16 residues. The germline V gene encodes CDR1 MNHEY and CDR2 SMNVEV (reference sequence). V dropped 4 bases and J dropped 2; count of bases not matched to a gene: 4. The DNA for the CDR3 is TGTGCCAGCAGTTACGGGACTAGCGCCAACACCGGGGAGCTGTTTTTT. It codes for CASSYGTSANTGELFF.

In its sample, this clonotype was seen a few times. The junction shows a germline mismatch at one end, possibly a read error. The chain recombines TRBV6-1 with TRBJ2-3; D remains ambiguous. The CDR3 spans 10 residues. CDR1 is MNHNS and CDR2 is SASEGT in the germline V gene. CDR3 nucleotide sequence: TGTGCCAGCAGTGAACGGGCCGCGGATTTT. This sequence encodes CASSERAADF.

The rearrangement joins TRBV9 to TRBJ2-3, with 7 bases identical to TRBD2. Losses at the gene ends were 3 bases for V and 2 bases for J; bases not matched to a gene: 6. From germline, CDR1 is SGDLS and CDR2 YYNGEE. The length of the CDR3 is 15 residues. Here the CDR3 reads CASSGNGRITDTQYF. CDR3 DNA sequence: TGTGCCAGCAGCGGCAACGGGAGGATCACAGATACGCAGTATTTT.

The chain employs TRBV6-2 or TRBV6-3 and TRBJ2-7; 8 nucleotides align to TRBD1. Germline CDR1 MNHEY, CDR2 SVGEGT. The CDR3 contains 17 residues. Trimming cost V 6 bases and J 2 bases; bases outside gene matches: 15. The CDR3 nucleotides are TGTGCCAGCAGCCGCAGGGGGCGCCTAAATAAGACCTACGAGCAGTACGTC. This encodes CASSRRGRLNKTYEQYV.

This clonotype was observed a handful of times. The chain is built from TRBV24-1 and TRBJ1-5; 7 bases fit TRBD1. The CDR3 consists of 14 residues. With 6 bases clipped from V and 5 bases from J, the junction kept 6 bases outside the gene matches. CDR1 KGHDR and CDR2 SFDVKD come from the germline V gene. The CDR3 sequence: CATSLDRDDQPQHF. In DNA form, the CDR3 reads TGTGCCACCAGTCTCGACAGGGATGATCAGCCCCAGCATTTT.

This clonotype occurred a few times. V gene TRBV2 combines with J gene TRBJ2-1; tentatively, D is TRBD1 or TRBD2 (6 bases each). Germline loops: CDR1 SNHLY, CDR2 FYNNEI. The germline V and J ends were trimmed by 6 bases and 5 bases, with 11 bases remaining between them. This CDR3 contains 13 residues. For the CDR3, the DNA is TGTGCCAGCAGGGAGGGACAACACAATGAGCAGTTCTTC. The encoded protein is CASREGQHNEQFF.

This clonotype was observed a handful of times. This rearrangement joins TRBV6-5 to TRBJ2-1; 8 bases align to TRBD2. The CDR3 runs 17 residues. In germline, CDR1 is MNHEY, CDR2 SVGAGI. Germline trimming cut 2 bases from V and 9 bases from J; bases unmatched to any gene: 15. The CDR3 nucleotides are TGTGCCAGCAGTTACCTCCCCAGCGGGAGAAGTACTCGTGAGCAGTTCTTC. Encoded protein: CASSYLPSGRSTREQFF.

This clonotype showed up just a few times. The CDR3 reads CASSPSGGKETQYF. DNA for the CDR3: TGTGCCAGCAGCCCTAGCGGGGGGAAAGAGACCCAGTACTTC. The chain has TRBV28 and TRBJ2-5; 11 nucleotides align to TRBD2. V lost 6 bases to trimming and J lost 3 bases; unmatched junction nucleotides: 3. This CDR3 comprises 14 residues. The germline CDR1 and CDR2 sequences are MDHEN and SYDVKM.

This clonotype was picked up a small number of times. J is TRBJ2-3 and V is TRBV5-1; 10 nucleotides line up with TRBD2. V gave up 5 bases and J gave up 5 bases; unmatched junction bases: 11. The CDR3 sequence is 16 residues long. The germline gives CDR1 SGHRS, CDR2 YFSETQ. CDR3 amino acids: CASRGAGGPLIDTQYF. In DNA, the CDR3 is TGCGCCAGCAGGGGAGCGGGAGGGCCGCTTATAGATACGCAGTATTTT.

The table lists this clonotype with a few counts. V gene TRBV5-1 combines with J gene TRBJ2-3, with 13 bases matching TRBD2. The CDR3 runs 16 residues. In germline, CDR1 is SGHRS, CDR2 YFSETQ. J was trimmed by 6 bases and V by 4 bases; bases with no gene match: 8. The CDR3 loop reads CASSPGLAGKGDTQYF. The CDR3 coding sequence is TGCGCCAGCAGCCCGGGACTAGCGGGAAAGGGGGATACGCAGTATTTT.

This clonotype was found a few times. This chain links TRBV7-3 with TRBJ2-2, with 8 positions matching TRBD2. The CDR3 is 14 amino acids. The V segment lost 5 bases and the J segment 9 bases; nucleotides outside the gene matches: 8. Looked up from germline, CDR1 is SGHTA and CDR2 is FQGTGA. CDR3 nucleotides: TGTGCCAGCAGCCCCAGGGTTAGCGGGAGGGAGCTGTTTTTT. Its protein is CASSPRVSGRELFF.

This clonotype was detected a few times. The chain couples TRBV20-1 to TRBJ2-7, with 8 nucleotides matching TRBD2. Losses at the gene ends were 6 bases for V and 3 bases for J; bases not matched to a gene: 13. From germline, CDR1 is DFQATT and CDR2 SNEGSKA (reference sequence). The CDR3 is 15 residues long. The CDR3 DNA sequence: TGCAGTGCGAGTCTTACTAGCGGTTATGGCTACGAGCAGTACTTC. Protein: CSASLTSGYGYEQYF.

V is TRBV6-5 and J is TRBJ2-1, with D perhaps matching TRBD2 (5 bases). Trimming cost V 0 bases and J 2 bases, with 5 bases left between them. The CDR3 has 14 residues. The germline gives CDR1 MNHEY, CDR2 SVGAGI. In nucleotides, the CDR3 is TGTGCCAGCAGTTACTCACTAGCCTACAATGAGCAGTTCTTC. Encoded protein: CASSYSLAYNEQFF.

At least ten counts were recorded for this clonotype. The chain is built from TRBV5-5 and TRBJ2-2, with D uncertain. Trimming pared 0 bases from V and 2 bases from J, leaving 8 bases between. Looked up from germline, CDR1 is SGHKS and CDR2 is YYEKEE (reference sequence). CDR3 length: 15 amino acids. The CDR3 here is CASSLVGVNTGELFF. In nucleotides, the CDR3 is TGTGCCAGCAGCTTGGTGGGTGTCAACACCGGGGAGCTGTTTTTT.

V gene TRBV11-2 combines with J gene TRBJ2-3; unclear D gene. The CDR3 is 16 residues long. Germline CDR1 reads SGHAT; CDR2 reads FQNNGV. Trimming removed 3 bases at V and 2 bases at J, with 15 bases between. CDR3 nucleotides: TGTGCCAGCAGCTTGCGTCAGGTGGCCAACACAGATACGCAGTATTTT. Translated: CASSLRQVANTDTQYF.

In its sample, this clonotype was seen a few times. This chain connects TRBV6-5 to TRBJ1-5; 8 bases are a match to TRBD1. This CDR3 is built from 16 residues. The trim removed 7 bases at V and 2 bases at J, leaving 10 bases unmatched. Germline-derived CDR1 and CDR2 are MNHEY and SVGAGI. The CDR3, as DNA: TGTGCCAGCAATTCCGGACAGGGCCAGGGCAATCAGCCCCAGCATTTT. Translated: CASNSGQGQGNQPQHF.

The chain employs TRBV7-2 and TRBJ2-2, with 7 bases identical to TRBD2. Germline V gene sequence: CDR1 SGHTA, CDR2 FQGNSA. V gave up 1 base and J gave up 7 bases; unmatched junction bases: 18. The CDR3 length is 19 residues. The CDR3 region is CASSLVALVPREESGELFF. The CDR3 nucleotides read TGTGCCAGCAGCTTAGTCGCCCTTGTTCCCCGGGAGGAAAGCGGGGAGCTGTTTTTT.

This clonotype was observed a few times. The J gene is TRBJ2-4, the V gene TRBV24-1; the D is unclear. Germline values: CDR1 KGHDR, CDR2 SFDVKD. This CDR3 comprises 16 residues. Trimming removed 3 bases from V and 5 bases from J, with 16 bases in between. CDR3 loop: CATSDPGLHPENIQYF. The CDR3 bases are TGTGCCACCAGTGATCCCGGATTACACCCCGAAAACATTCAGTACTTC.

There are a few counts of this clonotype. The rearrangement joins TRBV11-2 to TRBJ2-1, with D possibly matching TRBD1 (5 bases). CDR1 SGHAT and CDR2 FQNNGV come from the germline V gene. The CDR3 runs to 17 residues. V shed 2 bases and J shed 3 bases, with 17 bases lying between them. The CDR3 sequence is CASSLSQGTRIYNEQFF. Written as DNA, the CDR3 is TGTGCCAGCAGCTTATCCCAGGGTACCCGTATCTACAATGAGCAGTTCTTC.

This clonotype was counted a few times. The chain couples TRBV11-1 to TRBJ2-1; TRBD1 is a possible D gene (6 bases). V was trimmed by 5 bases and J by 1 base, leaving 24 bases between them. In germline, CDR1 is SGHAT, CDR2 FQDESV (reference sequence). This CDR3 contains 19 residues. The DNA of the CDR3 is TGTGCCAGCAGCCCCGCCCCGACAGGTCCCCCAAGTTCCTACAATGAGCAGTTCTTC. The encoded protein is CASSPAPTGPPSSYNEQFF.